These T cell receptor beta chains were read from a single sample in a study of cytomegalovirus exposure and HLA in healthy donors. The table came from immunoSEQ multiplex PCR; TCRdb's copy has only in-frame clones and leaves some out. The sample includes roughly 110,000 clones, about 87% of them seen just once. Specimen: PBMCs. These receptors came from a woman under 30 in good health and CMV-seropositive. Each CDR3 is given with its conserved first and last residue.

j_call	v_call	cdr3_aa
TRBJ2-3	TRBV2	CASSETGSASTDTQYF
TRBJ2-1	TRBV27	CASSLLLSSSYNEQFF
TRBJ2-4	TRBV5-5	CASSPDQGSKNIQYF
TRBJ1-1	TRBV4-1	CASSQEGRLNTEAFF
TRBJ1-2	TRBV7-9	CASSLGQGDGYTF
TRBJ2-3	TRBV6-4	CASSDSSSGGSDTQYF
TRBJ2-5	TRBV4-1	CASSHGTEETQYF
TRBJ2-7	TRBV6-6	CASSSPGTYFYEQYF
TRBJ2-2	TRBV28	CASSLLGVEGSGELFF
TRBJ2-1	TRBV11-3	CASRAGDEQFF
TRBJ1-3	TRBV11-3	CASSSADGGNTIYF
TRBJ1-2	TRBV14	CASSQPTGPLANYGYTF
TRBJ1-2	TRBV9	CASSVNLQGDYGYTF
TRBJ2-7	TRBV5-4	CASSGEAPNEQYF
TRBJ1-2	TRBV9	CASSERDRVGYTF
TRBJ2-3	TRBV6-1	CASSEARGGTDTQYF
TRBJ2-3	TRBV7-9	CASSRGAPGTDTQYF
TRBJ1-2	TRBV2	CASSDNRKDSGYTF
TRBJ2-1	TRBV19	CASSETGGHLNEQFF
TRBJ1-4	TRBV2	CASSIRTGFNEKLFF
TRBJ1-5	TRBV27	CASSFGTHSNQPQHF
TRBJ1-2	TRBV4-3	CASSQAGTGYNYGYTF
TRBJ1-1	TRBV6-5	CASSYSDRGLDEAFF
TRBJ1-1	TRBV5-1	CASSSTGQNTEAFF
TRBJ1-5	TRBV5-1	CASSLAGQGGQPQHF
TRBJ1-2	TRBV6-6	CASSYSATGSTYGYTF
TRBJ1-3	TRBV7-2	CASSLANSGNTIYF
TRBJ2-1	TRBV11-3	CASSLDWSGEQFF
TRBJ1-5	TRBV19	CASSIDPTGRGNQPQHF
TRBJ2-3	TRBV30	CAWNNRETDTQYF
TRBJ1-1	TRBV13	CASSLRTRPRSTEAFF
TRBJ2-5	TRBV5-6	CASSLVGGSGTQYF
TRBJ2-3	TRBV9	CASSVPAGGPDTQYF
TRBJ1-2	TRBV28	CASSSQGESYGYTF
TRBJ2-3	TRBV6-5	CASSRDKSTDTQYF
TRBJ2-1	TRBV4-1	CASSLGPGGWNEQFF
TRBJ2-7	TRBV27	CASSSSFGQVAQYF
TRBJ2-2	TRBV7-6	CASSGGQDVWNTGELFF
TRBJ1-2	TRBV7-2	CASSGMTGVDYGYTF
TRBJ1-6	TRBV4-3	CASSQEWGQDVSSYNSPLHF
TRBJ2-7	TRBV18	CASSLHPGQGSYEQYF
TRBJ1-5	TRBV7-6	CASSASDRGNNQPQHF
TRBJ2-3	TRBV6-1	CASSDILGTGPDTQYF
TRBJ1-2	TRBV28	CASSFQWAYGYTF
TRBJ2-3	TRBV7-6	CASSTRTSGLTDTQYF
TRBJ1-2	TRBV5-4	CASSLLGAGFYGYTF
TRBJ1-3	TRBV27	CASSLGRTSGNTIYF
TRBJ2-7	TRBV6-1	CASAADPSYEQYF
TRBJ2-5	TRBV19	CASSAQGLARSQYF
TRBJ1-5	TRBV7-2	CASSLDLACRQKTNQPQHF